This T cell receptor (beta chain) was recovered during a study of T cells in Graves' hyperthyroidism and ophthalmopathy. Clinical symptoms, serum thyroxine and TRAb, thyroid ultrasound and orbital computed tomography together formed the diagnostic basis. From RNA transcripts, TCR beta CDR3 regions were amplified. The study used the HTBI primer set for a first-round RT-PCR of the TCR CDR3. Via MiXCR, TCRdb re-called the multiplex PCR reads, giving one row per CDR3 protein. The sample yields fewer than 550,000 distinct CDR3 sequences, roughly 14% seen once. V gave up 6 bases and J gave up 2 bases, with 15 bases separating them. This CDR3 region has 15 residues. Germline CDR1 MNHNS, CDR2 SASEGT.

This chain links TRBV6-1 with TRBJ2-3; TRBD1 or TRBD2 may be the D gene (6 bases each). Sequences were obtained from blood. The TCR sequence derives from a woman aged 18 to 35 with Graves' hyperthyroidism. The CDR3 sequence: CASSPWRGATDTQYF. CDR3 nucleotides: TGTGCCAGCAGCCCATGGAGGGGGGCCACAGATACGCAGTATTTT.